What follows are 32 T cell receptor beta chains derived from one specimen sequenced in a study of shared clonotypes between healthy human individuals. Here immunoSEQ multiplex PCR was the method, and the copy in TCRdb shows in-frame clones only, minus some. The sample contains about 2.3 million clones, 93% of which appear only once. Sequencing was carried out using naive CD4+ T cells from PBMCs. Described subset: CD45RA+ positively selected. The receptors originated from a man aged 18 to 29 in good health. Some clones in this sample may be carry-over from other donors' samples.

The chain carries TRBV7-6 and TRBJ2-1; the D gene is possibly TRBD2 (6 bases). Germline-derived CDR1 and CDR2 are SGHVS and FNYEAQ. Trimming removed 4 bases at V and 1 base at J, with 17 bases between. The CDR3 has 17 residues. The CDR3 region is CASSSEEGQRSYNEQFF. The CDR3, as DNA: TGTGCCAGCAGCTCCGAGGAGGGCCAACGGTCCTACAATGAGCAGTTCTTC. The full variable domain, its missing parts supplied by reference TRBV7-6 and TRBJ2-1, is GAGVSQSPRYKVTKRGQDVALRCDPISGHVSLYWYRQALGQGPEFLTYFNYEAQQDKSGLPNDRFSAERPEGSISTLTIQRTEQRDSAMYRCASSSEEGQRSYNEQFFGPGTRLTVL.

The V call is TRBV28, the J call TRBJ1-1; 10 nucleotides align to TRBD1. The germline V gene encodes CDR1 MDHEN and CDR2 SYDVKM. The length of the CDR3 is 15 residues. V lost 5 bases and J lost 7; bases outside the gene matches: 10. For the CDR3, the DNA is TGTGCCAGCAGTCCGGGGACAGGGGAGTTAATTGAAGCTTTCTTT. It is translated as CASSPGTGELIEAFF.

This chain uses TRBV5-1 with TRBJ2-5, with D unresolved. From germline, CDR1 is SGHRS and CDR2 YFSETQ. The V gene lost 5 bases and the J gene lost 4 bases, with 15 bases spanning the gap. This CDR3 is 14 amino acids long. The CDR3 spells CASRFLGIRETQYF. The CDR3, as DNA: TGCGCCAGCAGGTTTCTAGGGATCCGAGAGACCCAGTACTTC.

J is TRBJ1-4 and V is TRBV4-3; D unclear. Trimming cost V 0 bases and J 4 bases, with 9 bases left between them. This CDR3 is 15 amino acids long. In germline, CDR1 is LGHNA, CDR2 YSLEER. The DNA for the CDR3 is TGCGCCAGCAGCCAAGATGGGCGGCTTAATGAAAAACTGTTTTTT. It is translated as CASSQDGRLNEKLFF.

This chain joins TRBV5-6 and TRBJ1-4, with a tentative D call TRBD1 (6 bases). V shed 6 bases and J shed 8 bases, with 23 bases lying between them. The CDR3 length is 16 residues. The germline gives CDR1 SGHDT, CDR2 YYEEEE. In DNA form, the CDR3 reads TGTGCCAGCACCCTTTCGACAGGAGGGGAGAGAGAAAAACTGTTTTTT. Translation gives CASTLSTGGEREKLFF. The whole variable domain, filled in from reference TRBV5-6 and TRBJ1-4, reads DAGVTQSPTHLIKTRGQQVTLRCSPKSGHDTVSWYQQALGQGPQFIFQYYEEEERQRGNFPDRFSGHQFPNYSSELNVNALLLGDSALYLCASTLSTGGEREKLFFGSGTQLSVL.

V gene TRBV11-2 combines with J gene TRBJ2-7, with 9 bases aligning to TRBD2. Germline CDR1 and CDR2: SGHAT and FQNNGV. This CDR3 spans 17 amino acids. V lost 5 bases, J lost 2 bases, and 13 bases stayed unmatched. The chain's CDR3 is CASSASRLPSGAYEQYF. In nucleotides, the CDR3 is TGTGCCAGCAGCGCATCCCGTCTCCCTAGCGGGGCCTACGAGCAGTACTTC.

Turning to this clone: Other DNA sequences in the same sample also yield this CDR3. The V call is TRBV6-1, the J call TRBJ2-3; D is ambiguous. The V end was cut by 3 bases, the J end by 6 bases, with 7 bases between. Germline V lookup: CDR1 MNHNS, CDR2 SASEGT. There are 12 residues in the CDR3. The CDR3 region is CASSDPPDTQYF. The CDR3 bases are TGTGCCAGCAGTGACCCCCCCGATACGCAGTATTTT.

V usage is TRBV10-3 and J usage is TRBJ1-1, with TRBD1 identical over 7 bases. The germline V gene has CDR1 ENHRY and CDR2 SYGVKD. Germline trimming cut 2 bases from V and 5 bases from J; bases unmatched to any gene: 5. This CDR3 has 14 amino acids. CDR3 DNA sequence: TGTGCCATCAGTGAGACAACAGGGGCGACTGAAGCTTTCTTT. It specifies CAISETTGATEAFF.

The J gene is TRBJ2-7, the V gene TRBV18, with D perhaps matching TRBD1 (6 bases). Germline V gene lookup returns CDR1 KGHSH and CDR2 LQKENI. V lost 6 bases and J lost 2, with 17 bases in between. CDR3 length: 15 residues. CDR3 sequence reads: CASSPTRDKTYEQYF. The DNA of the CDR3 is TGTGCCAGCTCGCCCACCCGGGACAAAACCTACGAGCAGTACTTC.

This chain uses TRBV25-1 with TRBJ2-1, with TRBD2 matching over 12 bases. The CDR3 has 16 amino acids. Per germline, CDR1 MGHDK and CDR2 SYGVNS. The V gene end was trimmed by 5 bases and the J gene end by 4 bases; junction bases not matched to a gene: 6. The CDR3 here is CASSTTSGRRYNEQFF. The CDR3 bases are TGTGCCAGCAGTACCACTAGCGGGAGGAGGTACAATGAGCAGTTCTTC. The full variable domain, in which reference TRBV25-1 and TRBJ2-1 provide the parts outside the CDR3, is EADIYQTPRYLVIGTGKKITLECSQTMGHDKMYWYQQDPGMELHLIHYSYGVNSTEKGDLSSESTVSRIRTEHFPLTLESARPSHTSQYLCASSTTSGRRYNEQFFGPGTRLTVL.

CDR3 sequence: CASSQEGGKAAQHF. The CDR3 DNA is TGTGCCAGCAGCCAAGAGGGGGGCAAGGCGGCCCAGCATTTT. The chain has TRBV4-2 and TRBJ1-5, with D possibly matching TRBD1 (6 bases). V gave up 0 bases and J gave up 11 bases, with 14 bases separating them. The length of the CDR3 is 14 residues. Germline lookup yields CDR1 LGHNA and CDR2 YNFKEQ.

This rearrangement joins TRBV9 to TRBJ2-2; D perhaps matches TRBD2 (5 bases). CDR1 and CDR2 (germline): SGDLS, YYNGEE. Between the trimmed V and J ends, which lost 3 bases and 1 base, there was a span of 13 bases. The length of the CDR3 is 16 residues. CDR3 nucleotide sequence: TGTGCCAGCAGCGAGGGAGCCGGCGGGAACACCGGGGAGCTGTTTTTT. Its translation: CASSEGAGGNTGELFF. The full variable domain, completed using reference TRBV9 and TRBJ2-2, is DSGVTQTPKHLITATGQRVTLRCSPRSGDLSVYWYQQSLDQGLQFLIQYYNGEERAKGNILERFSAQQFPDLHSELNLSSLELGDSALYFCASSEGAGGNTGELFFGEGSRLTVL.

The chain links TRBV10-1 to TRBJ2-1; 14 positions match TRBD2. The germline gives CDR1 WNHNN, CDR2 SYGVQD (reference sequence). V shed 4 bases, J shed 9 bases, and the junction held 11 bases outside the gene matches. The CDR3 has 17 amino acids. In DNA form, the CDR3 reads TGCGCCAGCAGTGTACCGGGACTAGCGGGAGAAGGAGGTGAGCAGTTCTTC. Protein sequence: CASSVPGLAGEGGEQFF.

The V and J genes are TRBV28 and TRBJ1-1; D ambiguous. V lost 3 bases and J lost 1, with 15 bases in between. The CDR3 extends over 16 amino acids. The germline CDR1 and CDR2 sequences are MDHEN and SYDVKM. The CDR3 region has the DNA TGTGCCAGCAGTTTGTACGTCGTGGGAACGAACACTGAAGCTTTCTTT. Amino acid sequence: CASSLYVVGTNTEAFF.

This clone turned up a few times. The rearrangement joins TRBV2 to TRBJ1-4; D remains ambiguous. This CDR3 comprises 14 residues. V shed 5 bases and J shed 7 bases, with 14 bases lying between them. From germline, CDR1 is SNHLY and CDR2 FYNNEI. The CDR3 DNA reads TGTGCCAGCAGTAGGAGCCTTGTGTCTGAAAAACTGTTTTTT. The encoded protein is CASSRSLVSEKLFF.

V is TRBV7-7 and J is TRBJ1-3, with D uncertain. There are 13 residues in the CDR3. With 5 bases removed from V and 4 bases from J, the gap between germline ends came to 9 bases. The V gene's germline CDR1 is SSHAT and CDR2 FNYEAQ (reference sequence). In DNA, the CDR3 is TGTGCCAGCAGCCCCGAGTTAGGAAACACCATATATTTT. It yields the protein CASSPELGNTIYF.

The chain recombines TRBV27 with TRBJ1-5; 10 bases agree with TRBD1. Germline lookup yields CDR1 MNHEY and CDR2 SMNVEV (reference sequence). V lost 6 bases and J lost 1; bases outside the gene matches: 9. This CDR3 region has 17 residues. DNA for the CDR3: TGTGCCAGCAGGGCGGGACAGGGGATGAGGAGCAATCAGCCCCAGCATTTT. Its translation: CASRAGQGMRSNQPQHF.

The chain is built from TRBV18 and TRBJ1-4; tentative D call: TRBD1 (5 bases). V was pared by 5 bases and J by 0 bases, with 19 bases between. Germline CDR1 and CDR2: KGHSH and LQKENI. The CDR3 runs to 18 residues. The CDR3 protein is CASSYRQLNIATNEKLFF. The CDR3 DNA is TGTGCCAGCTCATACCGACAGTTAAACATTGCAACTAATGAAAAACTGTTTTTT. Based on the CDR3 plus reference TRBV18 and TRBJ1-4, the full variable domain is NAGVMQNPRHLVRRRGQEARLRCSPMKGHSHVYWYRQLPEEGLKFMVYLQKENIIDESGMPKERFSAEFPKEGPSILRIQQVVRGDSAAYFCASSYRQLNIATNEKLFFGSGTQLSVL.

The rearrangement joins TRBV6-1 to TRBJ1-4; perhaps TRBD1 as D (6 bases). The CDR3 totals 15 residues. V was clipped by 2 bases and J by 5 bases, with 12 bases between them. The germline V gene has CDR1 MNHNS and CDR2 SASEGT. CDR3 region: CASSEHGQRNEKLFF. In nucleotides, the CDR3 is TGTGCCAGCAGTGAACATGGACAGCGAAATGAAAAACTGTTTTTT.

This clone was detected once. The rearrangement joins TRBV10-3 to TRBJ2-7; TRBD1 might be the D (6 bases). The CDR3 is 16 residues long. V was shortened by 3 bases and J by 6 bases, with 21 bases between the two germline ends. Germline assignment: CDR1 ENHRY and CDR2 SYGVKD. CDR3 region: CAISEISGDPPSEQYF. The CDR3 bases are TGTGCCATCAGTGAAATATCAGGGGACCCCCCTTCCGAGCAGTACTTC.

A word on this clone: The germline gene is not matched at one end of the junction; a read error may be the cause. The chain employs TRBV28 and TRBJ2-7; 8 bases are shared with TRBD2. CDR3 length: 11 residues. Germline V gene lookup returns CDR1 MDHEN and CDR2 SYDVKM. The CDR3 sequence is CAAGGIYEQCF. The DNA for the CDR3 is TGTGCCGCGGGGGGCATCTACGAGCAGTGCTTC.

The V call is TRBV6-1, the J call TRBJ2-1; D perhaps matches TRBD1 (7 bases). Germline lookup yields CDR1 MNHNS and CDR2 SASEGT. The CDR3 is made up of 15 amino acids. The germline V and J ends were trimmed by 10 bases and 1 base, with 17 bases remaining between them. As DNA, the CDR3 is TGTGCCACTACCAGGGGGGCTCCATCCTACAATGAGCAGTTCTTC. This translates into CATTRGAPSYNEQFF.

The CDR3 sequence: CASSPIRGQGPHGELFF. CDR3 in DNA: TGTGCCAGCAGCCCTATCCGGGGACAGGGACCCCACGGGGAGCTGTTTTTT. This sequence joins TRBV11-2 and TRBJ2-2; 9 positions match TRBD1. The CDR3 extends over 17 amino acids. Germline CDR1 is SGHAT and CDR2 is FQNNGV. After removal of 5 bases from V and 7 bases from J, the junction contained 14 bases not matched to a gene.

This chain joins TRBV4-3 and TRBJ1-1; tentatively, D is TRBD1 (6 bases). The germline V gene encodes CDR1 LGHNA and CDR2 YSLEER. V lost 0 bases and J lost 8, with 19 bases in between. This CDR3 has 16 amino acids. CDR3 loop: CASSQDVETGPFEAFF. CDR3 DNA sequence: TGCGCCAGCAGCCAAGATGTCGAGACAGGACCTTTCGAAGCTTTCTTT.

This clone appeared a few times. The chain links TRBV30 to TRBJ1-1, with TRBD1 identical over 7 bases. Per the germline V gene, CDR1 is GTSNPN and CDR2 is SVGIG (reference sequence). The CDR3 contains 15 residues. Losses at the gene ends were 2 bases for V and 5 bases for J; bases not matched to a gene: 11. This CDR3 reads CAWSSRTGWFTEAFF. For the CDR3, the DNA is TGTGCCTGGAGTTCCCGGACAGGCTGGTTTACTGAAGCTTTCTTT.

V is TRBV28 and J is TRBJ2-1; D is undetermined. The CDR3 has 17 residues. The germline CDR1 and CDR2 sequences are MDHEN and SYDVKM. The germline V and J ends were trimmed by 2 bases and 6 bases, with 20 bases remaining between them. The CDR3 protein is CASSLTSGSRWGNEQFF. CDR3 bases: TGTGCCAGCAGTTTAACCTCCGGGTCCCGATGGGGCAATGAGCAGTTCTTC.

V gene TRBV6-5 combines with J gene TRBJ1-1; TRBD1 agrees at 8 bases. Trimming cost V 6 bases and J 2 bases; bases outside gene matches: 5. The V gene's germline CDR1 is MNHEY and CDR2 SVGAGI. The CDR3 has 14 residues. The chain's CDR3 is CASSNRGGNTEAFF. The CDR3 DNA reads TGTGCCAGCAGCAACAGGGGGGGAAACACTGAAGCTTTCTTT.

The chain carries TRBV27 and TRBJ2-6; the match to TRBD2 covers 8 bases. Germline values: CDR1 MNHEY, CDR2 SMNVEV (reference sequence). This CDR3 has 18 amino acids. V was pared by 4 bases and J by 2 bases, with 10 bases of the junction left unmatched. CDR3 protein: CASSYGTRGITGANVLTF. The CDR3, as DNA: TGTGCCAGCAGTTACGGGACTAGGGGGATAACTGGGGCCAACGTCCTGACTTTC.

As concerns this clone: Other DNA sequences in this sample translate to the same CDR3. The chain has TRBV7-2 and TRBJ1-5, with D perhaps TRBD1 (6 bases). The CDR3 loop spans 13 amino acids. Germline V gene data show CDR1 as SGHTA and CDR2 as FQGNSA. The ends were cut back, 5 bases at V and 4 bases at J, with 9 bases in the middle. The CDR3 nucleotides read TGTGCCAGCAGCCTACAGGGAAATCAGCCCCAGCATTTT. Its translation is CASSLQGNQPQHF.

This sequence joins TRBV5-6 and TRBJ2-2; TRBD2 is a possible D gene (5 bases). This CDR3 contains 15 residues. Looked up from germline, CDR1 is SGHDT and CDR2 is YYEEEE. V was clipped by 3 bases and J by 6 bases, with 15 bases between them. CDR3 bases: TGTGCCAGCAGCTCGGCCGGGATTCGGGCCGGGGAGCTGTTTTTT. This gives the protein CASSSAGIRAGELFF.

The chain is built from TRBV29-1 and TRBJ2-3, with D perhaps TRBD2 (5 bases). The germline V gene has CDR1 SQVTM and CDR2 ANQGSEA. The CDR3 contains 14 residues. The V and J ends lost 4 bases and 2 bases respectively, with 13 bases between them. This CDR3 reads CSVVPGLHTDTQYF. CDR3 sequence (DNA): TGCAGCGTTGTACCCGGACTCCACACAGATACGCAGTATTTT.

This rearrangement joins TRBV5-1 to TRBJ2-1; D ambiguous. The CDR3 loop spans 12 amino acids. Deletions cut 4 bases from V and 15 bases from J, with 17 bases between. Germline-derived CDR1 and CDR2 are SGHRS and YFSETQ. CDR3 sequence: CASSPPSDARFF. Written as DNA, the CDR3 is TGCGCCAGCAGCCCCCCTAGTGATGCACGGTTCTTC.